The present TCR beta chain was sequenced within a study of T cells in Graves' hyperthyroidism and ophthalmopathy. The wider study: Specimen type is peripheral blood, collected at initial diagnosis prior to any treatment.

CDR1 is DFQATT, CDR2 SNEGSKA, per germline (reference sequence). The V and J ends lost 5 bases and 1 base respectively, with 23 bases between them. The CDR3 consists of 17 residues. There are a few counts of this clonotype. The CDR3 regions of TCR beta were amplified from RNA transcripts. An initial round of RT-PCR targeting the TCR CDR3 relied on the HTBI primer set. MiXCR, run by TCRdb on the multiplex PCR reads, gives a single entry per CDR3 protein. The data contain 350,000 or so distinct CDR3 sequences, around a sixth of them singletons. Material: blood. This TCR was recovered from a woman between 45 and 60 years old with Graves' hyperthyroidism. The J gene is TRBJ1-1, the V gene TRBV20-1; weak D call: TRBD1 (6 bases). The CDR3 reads CSAPVGGTRKENTEAFF. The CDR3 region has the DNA TGCAGTGCTCCCGTCGGGGGCACGCGGAAAGAGAACACTGAAGCTTTCTTT.